The rows below give T cell receptor beta chains drawn from one sample of a study of cytomegalovirus exposure and HLA in healthy donors. TCRdb keeps only in-frame clones here, not all; method: immunoSEQ multiplex PCR. The sample includes about 190,000 clones, around 75% of them seen just once. Source material: PBMCs. All receptors derive from a woman in her twenties or thirties in good health and CMV-seropositive. CDR3s include the opening cysteine and the closing phenylalanine or tryptophan. Fields, in order: clone size, V gene, J gene, D gene, CDR3 protein, CDR3 DNA. D genes are given only for firm matches. The size entry is marked missing in some rows and otherwise reads once, few, many or a size class.

size: NA; V: TRBV10-3; J: TRBJ2-1; D: TRBD2; CDR3: CAISGTTNEQFF; DNA: TGTGCCATCTCGGGGACTACCAATGAGCAGTTCTTC
size: NA; V: TRBV7-2; J: TRBJ2-3; D: NA; CDR3: CASSLTQGGRRTDTQYF; DNA: TGTGCCAGCAGCTTGACTCAGGGTGGCAGACGCACAGATACGCAGTATTTT
size: once; V: TRBV15; J: TRBJ2-7; D: TRBD1; CDR3: CATSRDRPTGTGKSEQYF; DNA: TGTGCCACCAGCAGAGATCGGCCGACCGGGACAGGGAAGAGCGAGCAGTACTTC
size: few; V: TRBV7-3; J: TRBJ2-5; D: TRBD2; CDR3: CASSPSGVSETQYF; DNA: TGTGCCAGCAGCCCTAGCGGGGTCTCGGAGACCCAGTACTTC
size: once; V: TRBV20-1; J: TRBJ1-2; D: TRBD1; CDR3: CSVQGGYGYTF; DNA: TGCAGTGTACAGGGGGGTTATGGCTACACCTTC
size: NA; V: TRBV6-1; J: TRBJ2-1; D: TRBD2; CDR3: CASTSGGQYNEQFF; DNA: TGTGCCAGCACTAGCGGGGGCCAGTACAATGAGCAGTTCTTC
size: NA; V: TRBV11-2; J: TRBJ2-5; D: TRBD2; CDR3: CASSPGAGGQETQYF; DNA: TGTGCCAGCAGCCCCGGGGCGGGGGGCCAAGAGACCCAGTACTTC
size: NA; V: TRBV2; J: TRBJ2-6; D: NA; CDR3: CASGRGSGANVLTF; DNA: TGTGCCAGTGGTAGGGGCTCTGGGGCCAACGTCCTGACTTTC
size: NA; V: TRBV6-6; J: TRBJ1-4; D: NA; CDR3: CASIRRENEKLFF; DNA: TGTGCCAGCATAAGGAGGGAGAATGAAAAACTGTTTTTT
size: NA; V: TRBV6-1; J: TRBJ2-6; D: NA; CDR3: CASRRAAWGANVLTF; DNA: TGTGCCAGCAGGCGAGCTGCGTGGGGGGCCAACGTCCTGACTTTC
size: few; V: TRBV19; J: TRBJ2-2; D: TRBD1; CDR3: CASSIAGGTYTGELFF; DNA: TGTGCCAGTAGTATTGCAGGGGGTACTTACACCGGGGAGCTGTTTTTT
size: NA; V: TRBV28; J: TRBJ1-1; D: NA; CDR3: CASSLFAGRDEAFF; DNA: TGTGCCAGCAGTTTATTCGCGGGACGGGATGAAGCTTTCTTT
size: NA; V: TRBV10-3; J: TRBJ2-2; D: NA; CDR3: CAISPTENTGELFF; DNA: TGTGCCATCAGCCCGACAGAGAACACCGGGGAGCTGTTTTTT
size: NA; V: TRBV7-8; J: TRBJ1-1; D: TRBD1; CDR3: CASSFGTVSTMNTEAFF; DNA: TGTGCCAGCAGCTTCGGGACAGTCAGCACTATGAACACTGAAGCTTTCTTT
size: NA; V: TRBV4-3; J: TRBJ2-2; D: TRBD2; CDR3: CASSQGLAGSPGELFF; DNA: TGCGCCAGCAGCCAGGGACTAGCGGGGTCGCCCGGGGAGCTGTTTTTT
size: NA; V: TRBV5-4; J: TRBJ1-1; D: NA; CDR3: CASSQPGGGMAEAFF; DNA: TGTGCCAGCAGCCAGCCGGGAGGAGGTATGGCTGAAGCTTTCTTT
size: NA; V: TRBV27; J: TRBJ1-2; D: TRBD1; CDR3: CASSLYSSGQGARGYTF; DNA: TGTGCCAGCAGTTTATATTCTTCGGGACAGGGGGCGCGTGGCTACACCTTC
size: NA; V: TRBV9; J: TRBJ2-1; D: TRBD1; CDR3: CASSASPGQMNEQFF; DNA: TGTGCCAGCAGCGCGTCCCCGGGACAGATGAACGAGCAGTTCTTC
size: NA; V: TRBV19; J: TRBJ1-1; D: TRBD1; CDR3: CASSIRQGAYTEAFF; DNA: TGTGCCAGTAGTATTCGACAGGGGGCTTACACTGAAGCTTTCTTT
size: NA; V: TRBV19; J: TRBJ2-6; D: NA; CDR3: CASSRPGSGANVLTF; DNA: TGTGCCAGTAGTAGGCCGGGTTCTGGGGCCAACGTCCTGACTTTC
size: NA; V: TRBV5-4; J: TRBJ1-3; D: NA; CDR3: CATLQGPGNTIYF; DNA: TGTGCCACTCTACAGGGCCCTGGAAACACCATATATTTT
size: NA; V: TRBV18; J: TRBJ2-3; D: NA; CDR3: CASSPRIATDTQYF; DNA: TGTGCCAGCTCACCACGGATAGCAACAGATACGCAGTATTTT
size: NA; V: TRBV19; J: TRBJ2-5; D: NA; CDR3: CASSIPTTGTRETQYF; DNA: TGTGCCAGTAGTATACCCACCACCGGGACACGAGAGACCCAGTACTTC
size: NA; V: TRBV4-1; J: TRBJ2-3; D: NA; CDR3: CASSQDTAGRIVAQDTQYF; DNA: TGCGCCAGCAGCCAAGATACGGCGGGTAGGATTGTGGCCCAAGATACGCAGTATTTT
size: NA; V: TRBV30; J: TRBJ1-1; D: NA; CDR3: CAWIGGNTEAFF; DNA: TGTGCCTGGATAGGGGGAAACACTGAAGCTTTCTTT
size: NA; V: TRBV19; J: TRBJ2-1; D: TRBD2; CDR3: CASSLLAGGNNEQFF; DNA: TGTGCCAGTAGTCTACTAGCGGGAGGGAACAATGAGCAGTTCTTC
size: NA; V: TRBV6-5; J: TRBJ1-1; D: NA; CDR3: CASSFQDEAFF; DNA: TGTGCCAGCAGTTTCCAGGATGAAGCTTTCTTT
size: NA; V: TRBV5-5; J: TRBJ1-2; D: NA; CDR3: CASSLAGNYGYTF; DNA: TGTGCCAGCAGCTTGGCGGGTAACTATGGCTACACCTTC
size: NA; V: TRBV5-1; J: TRBJ2-7; D: TRBD2; CDR3: CASSLGLAGYGQYF; DNA: TGCGCCAGCAGTTTGGGACTAGCGGGATACGGGCAGTACTTC